Given below is one TCR beta chain in context. This entry comes from a study of blood T cell repertoires in COVID-19. Individuals aged roughly 18 to 95 years were recruited from 24 US areas. Original processing methods: Amplification from reference gene primers served as the basis for estimated nucleated cell counts. The method was immunoSEQ multiplex PCR; TCRdb's version includes in-frame clones alone and lacks a portion of them. V and J calls and clone size follow that table, whereas D and trimming were derived from the DNA. The table shows some 200,000 clones, with under 90% occurring only once. There are 15 residues in the CDR3. Germline trimming cut 2 bases from V and 5 bases from J; bases unmatched to any gene: 7. Germline V gene data show CDR1 as MDHEN and CDR2 as SYDVKM.

This TCR came from a woman in her fifties or sixties with acute COVID-19. The J gene is TRBJ1-1, the V gene TRBV28; 8 bases are a match to TRBD1. The sequencing sample was made of PBMCs or T cells enriched from blood (not recorded which). CDR3 nucleotides: TGTGCCAGCAGTTTAGGGGCAGGGGGCAGGACTGAAGCTTTCTTT. It codes for CASSLGAGGRTEAFF.